The source of this TCR beta chain is a study of Graves' ophthalmopathy and Graves' hyperthyroidism. Study summary: The collection of peripheral blood took place at initial diagnosis, before any treatment.

This clonotype has only a few counts. A duration under 3 months, NOSPECS ≥4, CAS ≥3 and moderate-to-severe activity characterized the donors with ophthalmopathy. Symptoms, serum thyroxine and TRAb, thyroid ultrasound, and orbital computed tomography formed the diagnostic basis. This CDR3 has 13 residues. Germline loops: CDR1 KGHSH, CDR2 LQKENI. V was clipped by 6 bases and J by 5 bases; unmatched bases: 7. As the template, RNA transcripts were used to amplify TCR beta CDR3 regions. The workflow started with a first-round RT-PCR run with HTBI primers and then moved on to a second-round multiplex PCR. TCRdb recomputed calls from the multiplex PCR reads with MiXCR, one row per CDR3 protein. The data hold 200,000 to 250,000 distinct CDR3 sequences, with around 50% observed a single time.

The sequenced sample was peripheral blood. The TCR comes from an adult man with Graves' ophthalmopathy. The chain uses TRBV18 and TRBJ2-7, with 7 bases lining up with TRBD1. CDR3 amino acids: CASSGGQDDEQYF. In DNA form, the CDR3 reads TGTGCCAGCTCGGGCGGACAGGACGACGAGCAGTACTTC. Looking up the rest from reference TRBV18 and TRBJ2-7 gives the full variable domain: NAGVMQNPRHLVRRRGQEARLRCSPMKGHSHVYWYRQLPEEGLKFMVYLQKENIIDESGMPKERFSAEFPKEGPSILRIQQVVRGDSAAYFCASSGGQDDEQYFGPGTRLTVT.